The present entry profiles one T cell receptor beta chain with its context. What it binds is not known. The library came from three nested PCR rounds adapted from ARM-PCR protocols. Each CDR3 protein gets one entry after TCRdb re-called the multiplex PCR reads with MiXCR. Of some 100,000 distinct CDR3 sequences listed, 50% to 70% are singletons. No cell sorting was done before RNA was extracted from the tissue. Distant lung tissue was collected more than 3 cm away from the tumor edge. This entry belongs to a study of tumor and adjacent non-tumor tissue in lung cancer. Whole-study results and caveats: Normal lung showed higher cumulative top 100 clone frequency than tumor. Compared with tumor, normal lung showed significantly lower TCR diversity.

The CDR3 is made up of 15 amino acids. Trimming took 0 bases from V and 6 from J, leaving 13 bases between them. Germline V gene lookup returns CDR1 SGHDT and CDR2 YYEEEE. The V gene is TRBV5-6, the J gene TRBJ2-1; D call uncertain. This sequence originates from a man younger than 45 with non-small cell lung cancer. The material sequenced was distant non-tumor lung tissue. The CDR3 DNA reads TGTGCCAGCAGCTTGGTTGGTGGGCCGAGCAATGAGCAGTTCTTC. Encoded protein: CASSLVGGPSNEQFF. Supplemented by reference TRBV5-6 and TRBJ2-1, the full variable domain reads DAGVTQSPTHLIKTRGQQVTLRCSPKSGHDTVSWYQQALGQGPQFIFQYYEEEERQRGNFPDRFSGHQFPNYSSELNVNALLLGDSALYLCASSLVGGPSNEQFFGPGTRLTVL.